The T cell receptor (beta chain) described here comes from a study of blood T cell repertoires in COVID-19. TCRdb's copy holds only in-frame clones and misses some; the assay was immunoSEQ multiplex PCR. Of under 65,000 clones listed, approximately 80% are singletons. Trimming removed 5 bases from V and 2 bases from J, with 13 bases in between. The CDR3 length is 15 residues. Looked up from germline, CDR1 is LNHDA and CDR2 is SQIVND (reference sequence). The sequenced sample consisted of peripheral blood. This receptor was taken from a woman aged 55-69 years with acute or convalescent COVID-19. The chain employs TRBV19 and TRBJ1-3; no firm D call. The DNA of the CDR3 is TGTGCCAGTAGTCCTGCGCTGGTGGCTGGAAACACCATATATTTT. It encodes CASSPALVAGNTIYF.